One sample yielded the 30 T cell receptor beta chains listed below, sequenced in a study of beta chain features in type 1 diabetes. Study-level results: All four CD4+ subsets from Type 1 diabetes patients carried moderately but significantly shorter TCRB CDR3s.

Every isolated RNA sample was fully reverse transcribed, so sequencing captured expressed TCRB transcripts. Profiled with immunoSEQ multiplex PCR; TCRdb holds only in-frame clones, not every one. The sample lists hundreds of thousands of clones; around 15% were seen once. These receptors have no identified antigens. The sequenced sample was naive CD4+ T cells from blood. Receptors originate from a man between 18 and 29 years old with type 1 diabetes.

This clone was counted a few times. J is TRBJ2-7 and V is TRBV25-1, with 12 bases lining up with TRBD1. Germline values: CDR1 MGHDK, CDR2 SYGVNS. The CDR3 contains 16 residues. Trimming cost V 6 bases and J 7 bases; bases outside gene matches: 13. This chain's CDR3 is CASRPPGTGGSGEQYF. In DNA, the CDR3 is TGTGCCAGCAGGCCACCCGGGACAGGGGGCTCTGGTGAGCAGTACTTC.

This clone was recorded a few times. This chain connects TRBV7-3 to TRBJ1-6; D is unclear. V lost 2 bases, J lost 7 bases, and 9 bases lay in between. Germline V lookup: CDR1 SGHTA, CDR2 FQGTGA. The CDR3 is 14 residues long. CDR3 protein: CASSLEVPNSPLHF. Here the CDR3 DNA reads TGTGCCAGCAGCTTAGAGGTACCGAATTCACCCCTCCACTTT.

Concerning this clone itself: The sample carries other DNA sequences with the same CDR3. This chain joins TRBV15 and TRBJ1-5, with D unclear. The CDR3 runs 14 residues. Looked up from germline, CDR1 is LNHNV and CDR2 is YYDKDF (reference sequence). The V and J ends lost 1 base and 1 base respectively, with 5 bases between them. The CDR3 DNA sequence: TGTGCCACCAGCAGAGGCCCGAGCAATCAGCCCCAGCATTTT. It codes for CATSRGPSNQPQHF. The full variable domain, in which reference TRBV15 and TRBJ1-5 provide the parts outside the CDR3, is DAMVIQNPRYQVTQFGKPVTLSCSQTLNHNVMYWYQQKSSQAPKLLFHYYDKDFNNEADTPDNFQSRRPNTSFCFLDIRSPGLGDTAMYLCATSRGPSNQPQHFGDGTRLSIL.

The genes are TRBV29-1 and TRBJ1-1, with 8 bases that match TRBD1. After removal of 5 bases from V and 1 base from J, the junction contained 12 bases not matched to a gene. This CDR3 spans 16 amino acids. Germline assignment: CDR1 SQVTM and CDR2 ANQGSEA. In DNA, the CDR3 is TGCAGCGTTTTCAGGCAGGGGGCCCCATCGAACACTGAAGCTTTCTTT. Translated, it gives CSVFRQGAPSNTEAFF.

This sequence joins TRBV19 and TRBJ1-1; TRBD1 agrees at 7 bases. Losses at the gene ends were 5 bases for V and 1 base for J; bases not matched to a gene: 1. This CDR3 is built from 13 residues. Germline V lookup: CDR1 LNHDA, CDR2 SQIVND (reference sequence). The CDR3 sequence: CASSDRANTEAFF. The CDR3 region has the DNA TGTGCCAGTAGTGACAGGGCGAACACTGAAGCTTTCTTT.

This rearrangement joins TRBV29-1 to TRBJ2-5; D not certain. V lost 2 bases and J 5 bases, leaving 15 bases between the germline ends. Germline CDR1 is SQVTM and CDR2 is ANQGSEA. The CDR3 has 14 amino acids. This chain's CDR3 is CSVEYSERLETQYF. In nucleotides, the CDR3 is TGCAGCGTTGAATACAGTGAAAGGTTGGAGACCCAGTACTTC.

The CDR3 loop reads CASSFGSGATDTGELFF. CDR3 DNA: TGTGCCAGCAGCTTCGGGTCGGGGGCAACAGACACCGGGGAGCTGTTTTTT. The chain carries TRBV7-9 and TRBJ2-2; D could derive from TRBD1 or TRBD2 (6 bases each). The CDR3 spans 17 residues. V was trimmed by 3 bases and J by 3 bases, leaving 17 bases between them. The germline V gene has CDR1 SEHNR and CDR2 FQNEAQ (reference sequence).

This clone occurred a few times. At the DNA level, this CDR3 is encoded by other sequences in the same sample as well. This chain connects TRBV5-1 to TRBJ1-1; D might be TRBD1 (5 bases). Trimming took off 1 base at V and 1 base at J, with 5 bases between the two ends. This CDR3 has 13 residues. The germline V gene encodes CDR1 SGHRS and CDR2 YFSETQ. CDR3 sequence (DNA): TGCGCCAGCAGCTTGCAGGGGAACACTGAAGCTTTCTTT. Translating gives CASSLQGNTEAFF. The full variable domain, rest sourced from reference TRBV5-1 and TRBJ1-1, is KAGVTQTPRYLIKTRGQQVTLSCSPISGHRSVSWYQQTPGQGLQFLFEYFSETQRNKGNFPGRFSGRQFSNSRSEMNVSTLELGDSALYLCASSLQGNTEAFFGQGTRLTVV.

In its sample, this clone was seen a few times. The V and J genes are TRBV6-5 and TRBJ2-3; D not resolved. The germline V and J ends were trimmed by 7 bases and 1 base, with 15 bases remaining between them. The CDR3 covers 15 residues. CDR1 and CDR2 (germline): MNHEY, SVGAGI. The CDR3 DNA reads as TGTGCCAGCAACCGAGTAAGATCGGGCACAGATACGCAGTATTTT. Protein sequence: CASNRVRSGTDTQYF.

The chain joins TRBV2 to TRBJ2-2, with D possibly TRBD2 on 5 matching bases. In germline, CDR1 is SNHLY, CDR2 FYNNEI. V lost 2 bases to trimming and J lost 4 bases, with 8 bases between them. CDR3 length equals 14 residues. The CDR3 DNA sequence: TGTGCCAGCAGTGAATGGGCGGGCACCGGGGAGCTGTTTTTT. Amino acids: CASSEWAGTGELFF.

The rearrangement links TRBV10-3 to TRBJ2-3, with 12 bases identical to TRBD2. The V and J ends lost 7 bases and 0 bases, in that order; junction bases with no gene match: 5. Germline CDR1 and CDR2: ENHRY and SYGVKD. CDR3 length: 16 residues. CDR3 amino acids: CAITGLAGSSTDTQYF. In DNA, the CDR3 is TGTGCCATCACCGGACTAGCGGGGTCTAGCACAGATACGCAGTATTTT.

The CDR3: CSVVWQGIGYGYTF. The CDR3 DNA reads TGCAGCGTTGTATGGCAGGGGATCGGCTATGGCTACACCTTC. This chain uses TRBV29-1 with TRBJ1-2; perhaps TRBD1 as D (6 bases). The V end was cut by 4 bases, the J end by 4 bases, with 16 bases between. The CDR3 contains 14 residues. Germline CDR1 and CDR2: SQVTM and ANQGSEA.

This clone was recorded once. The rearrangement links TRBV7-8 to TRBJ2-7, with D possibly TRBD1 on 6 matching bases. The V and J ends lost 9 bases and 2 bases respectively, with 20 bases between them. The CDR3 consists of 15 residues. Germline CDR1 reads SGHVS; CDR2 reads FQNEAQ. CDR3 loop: CASSTGFGGTYEQYF. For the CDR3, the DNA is TGTGCCAGTTCGACAGGTTTTGGGGGCACCTACGAGCAGTACTTC.

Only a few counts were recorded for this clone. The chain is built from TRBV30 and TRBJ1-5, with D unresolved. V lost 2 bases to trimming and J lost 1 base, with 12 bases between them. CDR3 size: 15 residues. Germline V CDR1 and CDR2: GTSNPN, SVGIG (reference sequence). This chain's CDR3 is CAWSPEGWSNQPQHF. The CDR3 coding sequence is TGTGCCTGGAGTCCAGAGGGATGGAGCAATCAGCCCCAGCATTTT.

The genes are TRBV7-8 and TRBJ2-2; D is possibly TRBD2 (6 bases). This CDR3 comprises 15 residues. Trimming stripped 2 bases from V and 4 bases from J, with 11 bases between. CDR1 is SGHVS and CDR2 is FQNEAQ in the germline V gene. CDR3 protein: CASSLRLATTGELFF. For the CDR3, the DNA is TGTGCCAGCAGCTTAAGGCTAGCGACCACCGGGGAGCTGTTTTTT.

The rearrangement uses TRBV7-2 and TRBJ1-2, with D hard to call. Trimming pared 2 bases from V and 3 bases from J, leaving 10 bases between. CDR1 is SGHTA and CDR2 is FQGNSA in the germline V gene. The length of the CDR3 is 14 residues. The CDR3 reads CASSLSGAHYGYTF. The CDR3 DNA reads TGTGCCAGCAGCTTATCAGGCGCACACTATGGCTACACCTTC.

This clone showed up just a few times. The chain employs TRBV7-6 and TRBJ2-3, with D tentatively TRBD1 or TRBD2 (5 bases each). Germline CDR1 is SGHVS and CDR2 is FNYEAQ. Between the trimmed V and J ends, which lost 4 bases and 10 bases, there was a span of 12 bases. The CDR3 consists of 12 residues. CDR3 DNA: TGTGCCAGCAGCTCCCCGGGACGGGCGCAGTATTTT. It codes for CASSSPGRAQYF.

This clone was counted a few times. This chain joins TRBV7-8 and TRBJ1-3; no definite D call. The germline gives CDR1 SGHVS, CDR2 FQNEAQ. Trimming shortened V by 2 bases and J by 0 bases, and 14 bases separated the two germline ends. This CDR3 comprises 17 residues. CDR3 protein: CASSLFLGPSSGNTIYF. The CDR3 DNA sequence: TGTGCCAGCAGCTTATTCCTAGGTCCCAGCTCTGGAAACACCATATATTTT.

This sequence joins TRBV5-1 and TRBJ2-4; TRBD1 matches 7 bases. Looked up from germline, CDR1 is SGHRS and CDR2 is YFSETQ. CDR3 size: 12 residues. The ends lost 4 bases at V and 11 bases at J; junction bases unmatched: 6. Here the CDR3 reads CASSPIRGFQYF. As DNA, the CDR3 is TGCGCCAGCAGCCCGATCAGGGGGTTTCAGTACTTC.

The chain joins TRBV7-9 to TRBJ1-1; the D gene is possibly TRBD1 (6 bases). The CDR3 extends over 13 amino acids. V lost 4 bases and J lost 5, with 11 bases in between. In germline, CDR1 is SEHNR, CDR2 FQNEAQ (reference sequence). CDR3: CASSSEGVTEAFF. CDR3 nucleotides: TGTGCCAGCAGCTCTGAGGGGGTGACTGAAGCTTTCTTT. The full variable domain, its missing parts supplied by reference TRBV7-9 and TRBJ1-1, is DTGVSQNPRHKITKRGQNVTFRCDPISEHNRLYWYRQTLGQGPEFLTYFQNEAQLEKSRLLSDRFSAERPKGSFSTLEIQRTEQGDSAMYLCASSSEGVTEAFFGQGTRLTVV.

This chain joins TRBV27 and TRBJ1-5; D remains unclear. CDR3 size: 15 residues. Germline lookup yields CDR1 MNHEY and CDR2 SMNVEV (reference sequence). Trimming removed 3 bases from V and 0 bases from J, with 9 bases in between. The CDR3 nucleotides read TGTGCCAGCAGTTTCGTCACTGATAGCAATCAGCCCCAGCATTTT. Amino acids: CASSFVTDSNQPQHF.

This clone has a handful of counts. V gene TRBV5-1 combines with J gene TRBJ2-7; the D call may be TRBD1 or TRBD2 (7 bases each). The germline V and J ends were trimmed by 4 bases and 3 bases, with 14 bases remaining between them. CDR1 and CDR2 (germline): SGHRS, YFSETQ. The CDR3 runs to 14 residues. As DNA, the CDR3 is TGCGCCAGCAGCCCCCGGGGGGACAGCTACGAGCAGTACTTC. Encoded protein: CASSPRGDSYEQYF.

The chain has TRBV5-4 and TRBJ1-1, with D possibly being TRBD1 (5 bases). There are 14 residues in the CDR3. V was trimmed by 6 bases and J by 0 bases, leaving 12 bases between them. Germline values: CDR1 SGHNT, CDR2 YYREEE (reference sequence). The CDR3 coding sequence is TGTGCCAGCAACCTGGGGGGAATGAACACTGAAGCTTTCTTT. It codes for CASNLGGMNTEAFF. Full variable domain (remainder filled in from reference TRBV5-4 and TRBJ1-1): ETGVTQSPTHLIKTRGQQVTLRCSSQSGHNTVSWYQQALGQGPQFIFQYYREEENGRGNFPPRFSGLQFPNYSSELNVNALELDDSALYLCASNLGGMNTEAFFGQGTRLTVV.

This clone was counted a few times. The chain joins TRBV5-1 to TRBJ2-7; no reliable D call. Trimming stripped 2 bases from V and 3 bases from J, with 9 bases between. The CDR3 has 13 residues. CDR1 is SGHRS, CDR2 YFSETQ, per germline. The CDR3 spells CASSLPSLYEQYF. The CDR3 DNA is TGCGCCAGCAGCTTACCTTCCCTCTACGAGCAGTACTTC.

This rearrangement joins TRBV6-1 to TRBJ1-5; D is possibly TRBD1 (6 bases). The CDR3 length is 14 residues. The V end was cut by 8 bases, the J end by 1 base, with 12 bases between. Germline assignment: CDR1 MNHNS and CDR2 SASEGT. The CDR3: CASARGGSNQPQHF. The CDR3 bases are TGTGCCAGCGCCCGAGGGGGGAGCAATCAGCCCCAGCATTTT.

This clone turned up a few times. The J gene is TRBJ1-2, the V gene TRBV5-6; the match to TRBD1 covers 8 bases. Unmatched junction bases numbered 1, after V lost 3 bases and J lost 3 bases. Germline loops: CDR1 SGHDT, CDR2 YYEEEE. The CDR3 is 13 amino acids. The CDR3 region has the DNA TGTGCCAGCAGCTCGGGACAGGACTATGGCTACACCTTC. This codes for CASSSGQDYGYTF.

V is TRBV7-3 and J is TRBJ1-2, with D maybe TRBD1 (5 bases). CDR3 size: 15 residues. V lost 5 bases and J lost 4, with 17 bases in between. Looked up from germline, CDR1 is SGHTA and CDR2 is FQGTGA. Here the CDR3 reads CASSPLPRGVYGYTF. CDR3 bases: TGTGCCAGCAGCCCTCTTCCTCGGGGGGTCTATGGCTACACCTTC.

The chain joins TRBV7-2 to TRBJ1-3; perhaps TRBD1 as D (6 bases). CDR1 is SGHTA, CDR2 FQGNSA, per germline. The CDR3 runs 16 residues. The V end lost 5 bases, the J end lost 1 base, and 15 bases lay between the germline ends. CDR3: CASSDPRGRSGNTIYF. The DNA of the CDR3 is TGTGCCAGCAGCGACCCCAGGGGACGATCTGGAAACACCATATATTTT.

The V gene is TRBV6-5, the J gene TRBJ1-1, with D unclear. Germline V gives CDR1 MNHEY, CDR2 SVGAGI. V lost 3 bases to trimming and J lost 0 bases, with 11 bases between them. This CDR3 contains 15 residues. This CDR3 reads CASSYSLQMNTEAFF. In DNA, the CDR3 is TGTGCCAGCAGTTATTCACTCCAGATGAACACTGAAGCTTTCTTT.

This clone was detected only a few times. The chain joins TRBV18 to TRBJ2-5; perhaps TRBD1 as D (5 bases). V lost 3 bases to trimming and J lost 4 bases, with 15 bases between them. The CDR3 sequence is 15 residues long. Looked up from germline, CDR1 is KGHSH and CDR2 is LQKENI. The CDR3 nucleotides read TGTGCCAGCTCACCGGGGCTAGGACGTGGAGAGACCCAGTACTTC. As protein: CASSPGLGRGETQYF. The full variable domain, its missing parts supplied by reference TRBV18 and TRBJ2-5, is NAGVMQNPRHLVRRRGQEARLRCSPMKGHSHVYWYRQLPEEGLKFMVYLQKENIIDESGMPKERFSAEFPKEGPSILRIQQVVRGDSAAYFCASSPGLGRGETQYFGPGTRLLVL.